Listed below are T cell receptor beta chains from one sample, sequenced in a study of beta chain features in type 1 diabetes. TCRdb keeps only in-frame clones here, not all; method: immunoSEQ multiplex PCR. The data show around 360,000 clones, roughly 12% seen once. Specimen: naive CD4+ T cells from blood. Receptors originate from a woman younger than 35 with type 1 diabetes. CDR3s include the opening cysteine and the closing phenylalanine or tryptophan. The D gene is left open where the match is weak. Size is stated for part of the rows, as once, few or many counts, or as a class when the clone is expanded.

d_call: .
v_call: TRBV2
clone_size: few
j_call: TRBJ1-5
cdr3_nt: TGTGCCAGCAACGTGGGAGGGCAGGAAGGGCAGCCCCAGCATTTT
cdr3_aa: CASNVGGQEGQPQHF

d_call: .
v_call: TRBV12-5
clone_size: .
j_call: TRBJ2-7
cdr3_nt: TGTGCTAGTGGCCTGACAGGCTACGAGCAGTACTTC
cdr3_aa: CASGLTGYEQYF

d_call: TRBD2
v_call: TRBV18
clone_size: .
j_call: TRBJ2-1
cdr3_nt: TGTGCCAGCTCACAACGGGGGGTTGTAAACAATGAGCAGTTCTTC
cdr3_aa: CASSQRGVVNNEQFF

d_call: TRBD1
v_call: TRBV29-1
clone_size: few
j_call: TRBJ1-1
cdr3_nt: TGCAGCGTTGAATTGGGACAGCACACTGAAGCTTTCTTT
cdr3_aa: CSVELGQHTEAFF

d_call: TRBD1
v_call: TRBV29-1
clone_size: .
j_call: TRBJ2-3
cdr3_nt: TGCAGCACCGACACAGGGGGCACAGATACGCAGTATTTT
cdr3_aa: CSTDTGGTDTQYF

d_call: TRBD1
v_call: TRBV9
clone_size: .
j_call: TRBJ2-7
cdr3_nt: TGTGCCAGCAGCCCACACGACAGGGGCTACGAGCAGTACTTC
cdr3_aa: CASSPHDRGYEQYF

d_call: TRBD1
v_call: TRBV7-2
clone_size: .
j_call: TRBJ2-5
cdr3_nt: TGTGCCAGCAGCAAACGAGGGACAGAAGAGACCCAGTACTTC
cdr3_aa: CASSKRGTEETQYF

d_call: TRBD2
v_call: TRBV7-9
clone_size: few
j_call: TRBJ2-5
cdr3_nt: TGTGCCAGCAGTTGGACTAGCGGGAGGGCGGAGACCCAGTACTTC
cdr3_aa: CASSWTSGRAETQYF

d_call: TRBD2
v_call: TRBV28
clone_size: few
j_call: TRBJ2-5
cdr3_nt: TGTGCCAGCACTAGCCCAACTAGCGGTTTACAAGAGACCCAGTACTTC
cdr3_aa: CASTSPTSGLQETQYF

d_call: TRBD2
v_call: TRBV5-1
clone_size: few
j_call: TRBJ2-1
cdr3_nt: TGCGCCAGCAGCTTGGGCGCTAGCGGCCTCAATGAGCAGTTCTTC
cdr3_aa: CASSLGASGLNEQFF

d_call: TRBD2
v_call: TRBV7-2
clone_size: few
j_call: TRBJ2-2
cdr3_nt: TGTGCCAGCAGCTTCCTGCGGGGGAGGCTCACCGGGGAGCTGTTTTTT
cdr3_aa: CASSFLRGRLTGELFF

d_call: .
v_call: TRBV6-6
clone_size: few
j_call: TRBJ2-1
cdr3_nt: TGTGCCGGGGCTCCAAGGTCCTACAATGAGCAGTTCTTC
cdr3_aa: CAGAPRSYNEQFF

d_call: .
v_call: TRBV30
clone_size: few
j_call: TRBJ2-7
cdr3_nt: TGTGCCTGGATATTCGGGGGACGCACCTCCTACGAGCAGTACTTC
cdr3_aa: CAWIFGGRTSYEQYF

d_call: .
v_call: TRBV4-1
clone_size: .
j_call: TRBJ1-2
cdr3_nt: TGCGCCAGCAGCCAAGACCCGGGGGGGAACTATGGCTACACCTTC
cdr3_aa: CASSQDPGGNYGYTF

d_call: TRBD2
v_call: TRBV5-4
clone_size: .
j_call: TRBJ2-1
cdr3_nt: TGTGCCAGCAGCTTGGCCTCTAGCGGGCCTTACAATGAGCAGTTCTTC
cdr3_aa: CASSLASSGPYNEQFF

d_call: .
v_call: TRBV28
clone_size: .
j_call: TRBJ2-5
cdr3_nt: TGTGCCAGCAGTGAGGGAAGCCAGGAGACCCAGTACTTC
cdr3_aa: CASSEGSQETQYF

d_call: TRBD1
v_call: TRBV7-9
clone_size: few
j_call: TRBJ2-7
cdr3_nt: TGTGCCAGCAGCCCCCGACAGGGTCTCGAGCAGTACTTC
cdr3_aa: CASSPRQGLEQYF

d_call: TRBD2
v_call: TRBV27
clone_size: few
j_call: TRBJ2-1
cdr3_nt: TGTGCCAGCAGTTTAAGGACTAGCGGATTCTACAATGAGCAGTTCTTC
cdr3_aa: CASSLRTSGFYNEQFF

d_call: .
v_call: TRBV7-2
clone_size: few
j_call: TRBJ2-1
cdr3_nt: TGTGCCAGCAGTATCTTCAATGAGCAGTTCTTC
cdr3_aa: CASSIFNEQFF

d_call: TRBD2
v_call: TRBV5-1
clone_size: .
j_call: TRBJ2-5
cdr3_nt: TGCGCCAGCGTAGCGGGAGGCCAGGGTGAGACCCAGTACTTC
cdr3_aa: CASVAGGQGETQYF

d_call: .
v_call: TRBV5-6
clone_size: few
j_call: TRBJ2-1
cdr3_nt: TGTGCCAGCAGCTTAGGGGGAAGCGAGCAGTTCTTC
cdr3_aa: CASSLGGSEQFF

d_call: TRBD2
v_call: TRBV4-1
clone_size: few
j_call: TRBJ2-3
cdr3_nt: TGCGCCAGCAGCCCACTGGGAAAAAGCGGGAGTTGGGCGCAGTATTTT
cdr3_aa: CASSPLGKSGSWAQYF

d_call: .
v_call: TRBV19
clone_size: .
j_call: TRBJ2-1
cdr3_nt: TGTGCCAGTATTCGGCGTCTGGGGCTACTCACCAATGAGCAGTTCTTC
cdr3_aa: CASIRRLGLLTNEQFF

d_call: TRBD1
v_call: TRBV7-3
clone_size: .
j_call: TRBJ1-1
cdr3_nt: TGTGCCAGCAGCCCCGGACAGGGGCTGGCTGAAGCTTTCTTT
cdr3_aa: CASSPGQGLAEAFF

d_call: .
v_call: TRBV7-2
clone_size: few
j_call: TRBJ2-7
cdr3_nt: TGTGCCAGCAGCTTAACCCGGGACACCCCCTACGAGCAGTACTTC
cdr3_aa: CASSLTRDTPYEQYF

d_call: .
v_call: TRBV7-9
clone_size: few
j_call: TRBJ1-4
cdr3_nt: TGTGCCAGCAGTCGAGGTGCAGGGTTTGGTGAAAAACTGTTTTTT
cdr3_aa: CASSRGAGFGEKLFF

d_call: TRBD1
v_call: TRBV4-1
clone_size: few
j_call: TRBJ1-2
cdr3_nt: TGCGCCAGCAGCCAAGAGGGACGCAGGGGGCGGGATGGCTACACCTTC
cdr3_aa: CASSQEGRRGRDGYTF

d_call: .
v_call: TRBV25-1
clone_size: .
j_call: TRBJ1-4
cdr3_nt: TGTGCCAGCAGTGAATCCGGTCTGGGGGCTGATGAAAAACTGTTTTTT
cdr3_aa: CASSESGLGADEKLFF

d_call: .
v_call: TRBV5-1
clone_size: .
j_call: TRBJ2-5
cdr3_nt: TGCGCCAGCAGTCTAGGATTAGAGACCCAGTACTTC
cdr3_aa: CASSLGLETQYF

d_call: .
v_call: TRBV9
clone_size: .
j_call: TRBJ2-1
cdr3_nt: TGTGCCAGCAGCGTAGATGGGGTTGGGAGCAATGAGCAGTTCTTC
cdr3_aa: CASSVDGVGSNEQFF

d_call: TRBD1
v_call: TRBV6-1
clone_size: few
j_call: TRBJ2-7
cdr3_nt: TGTGCCAGCACCCGGACAGGGATAACCTACGAGCAGTACTTC
cdr3_aa: CASTRTGITYEQYF

d_call: .
v_call: TRBV5-1
clone_size: .
j_call: TRBJ1-2
cdr3_nt: TGCGCCAGCAGCTTGGAGACAGAAGGCTACACCTTC
cdr3_aa: CASSLETEGYTF

d_call: .
v_call: TRBV30
clone_size: .
j_call: TRBJ1-5
cdr3_nt: TGTGCCTGGAGTTTAGAGGGACACTGGAAGATTAGCAATCAGCCCCAGCATTTT
cdr3_aa: CAWSLEGHWKISNQPQHF

d_call: .
v_call: TRBV30
clone_size: few
j_call: TRBJ2-7
cdr3_nt: TGTGCCTGGAGAAATTGGGGGGTGGGGTCCTACGAGCAGTACTTC
cdr3_aa: CAWRNWGVGSYEQYF

d_call: .
v_call: TRBV29-1
clone_size: .
j_call: TRBJ2-3
cdr3_nt: TGCAGCGTTGTGCGACTATTCACAGATACGCAGTATTTT
cdr3_aa: CSVVRLFTDTQYF